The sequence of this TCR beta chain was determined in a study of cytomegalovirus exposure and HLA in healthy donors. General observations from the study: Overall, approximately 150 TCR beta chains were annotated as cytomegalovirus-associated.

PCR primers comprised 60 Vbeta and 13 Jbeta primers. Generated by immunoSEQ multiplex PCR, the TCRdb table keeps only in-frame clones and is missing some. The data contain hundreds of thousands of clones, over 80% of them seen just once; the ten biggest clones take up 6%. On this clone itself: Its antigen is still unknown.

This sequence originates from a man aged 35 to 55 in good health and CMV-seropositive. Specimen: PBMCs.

The CDR3 is CASSPSTGTYEQYF. The CDR3 nucleotides read TGCGCCAGCAGCCCCTCGACAGGGACCTACGAGCAGTACTTC. The chain has TRBV5-1 and TRBJ2-7, with TRBD1 matching 7 bases. Trimming took 4 bases from V and 2 from J; bases not matched to a gene: 6. Germline V lookup: CDR1 SGHRS, CDR2 YFSETQ. The CDR3 is made up of 14 amino acids.